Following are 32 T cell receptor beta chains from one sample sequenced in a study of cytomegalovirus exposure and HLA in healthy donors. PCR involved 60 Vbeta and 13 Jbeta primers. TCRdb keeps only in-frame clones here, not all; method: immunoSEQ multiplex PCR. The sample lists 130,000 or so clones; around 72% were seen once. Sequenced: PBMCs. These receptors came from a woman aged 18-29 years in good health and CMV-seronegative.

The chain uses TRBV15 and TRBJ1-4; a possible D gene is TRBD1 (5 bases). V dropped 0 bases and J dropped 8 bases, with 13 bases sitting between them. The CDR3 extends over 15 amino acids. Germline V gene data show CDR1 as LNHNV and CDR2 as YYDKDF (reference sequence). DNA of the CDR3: TGTGCCACCAGCAGAGATCGGGGGAGAGGGGAAAAACTGTTTTTT. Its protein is CATSRDRGRGEKLFF.

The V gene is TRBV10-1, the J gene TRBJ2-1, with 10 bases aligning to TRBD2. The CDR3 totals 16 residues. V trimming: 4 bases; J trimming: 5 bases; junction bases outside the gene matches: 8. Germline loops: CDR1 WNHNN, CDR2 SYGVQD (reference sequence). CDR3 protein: CASSARAGGVNNEQFF. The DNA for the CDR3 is TGCGCCAGCAGTGCAAGAGCGGGAGGGGTCAACAATGAGCAGTTCTTC.

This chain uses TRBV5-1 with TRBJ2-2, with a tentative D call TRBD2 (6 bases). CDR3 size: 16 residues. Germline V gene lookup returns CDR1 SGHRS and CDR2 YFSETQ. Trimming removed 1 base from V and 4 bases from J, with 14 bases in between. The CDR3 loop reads CASSLQWEAVTGELFF. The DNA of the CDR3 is TGCGCCAGCAGCTTGCAGTGGGAGGCGGTCACCGGGGAGCTGTTTTTT.

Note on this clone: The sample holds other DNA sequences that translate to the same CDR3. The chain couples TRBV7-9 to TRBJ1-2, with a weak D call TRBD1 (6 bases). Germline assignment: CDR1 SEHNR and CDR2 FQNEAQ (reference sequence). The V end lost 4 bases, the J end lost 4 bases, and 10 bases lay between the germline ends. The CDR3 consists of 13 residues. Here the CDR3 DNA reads TGTGCCAGCAGCTCGACAGGCGCCTATGGCTACACCTTC. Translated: CASSSTGAYGYTF.

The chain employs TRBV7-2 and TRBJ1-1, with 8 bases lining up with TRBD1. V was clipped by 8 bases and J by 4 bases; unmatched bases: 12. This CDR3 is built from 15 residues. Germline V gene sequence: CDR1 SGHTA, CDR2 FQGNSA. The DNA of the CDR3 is TGTGCCAGCTCTCCGTGGACAGGGTCGGGCACTGAAGCTTTCTTT. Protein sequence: CASSPWTGSGTEAFF. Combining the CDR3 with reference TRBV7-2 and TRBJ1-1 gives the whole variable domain GAGVSQSPSNKVTEKGKDVELRCDPISGHTALYWYRQSLGQGLEFLIYFQGNSAPDKSGLPSDRFSAERTGGSVSTLTIQRTQQEDSAVYLCASSPWTGSGTEAFFGQGTRLTVV.

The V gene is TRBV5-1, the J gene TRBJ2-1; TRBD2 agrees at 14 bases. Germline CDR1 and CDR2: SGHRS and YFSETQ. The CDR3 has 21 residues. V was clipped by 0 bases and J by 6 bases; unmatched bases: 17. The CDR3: CASSLVRTGLAGVGEGNEQFF. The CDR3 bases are TGCGCCAGCAGCTTGGTCAGGACGGGACTAGCGGGAGTGGGGGAGGGCAATGAGCAGTTCTTC.

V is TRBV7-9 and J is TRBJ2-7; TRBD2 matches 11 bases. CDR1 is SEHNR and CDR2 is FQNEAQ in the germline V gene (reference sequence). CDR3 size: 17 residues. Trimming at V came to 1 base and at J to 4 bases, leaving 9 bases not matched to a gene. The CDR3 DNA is TGTGCCAGCAGCTTAGAAGTACTAGCGGGAGTGGTATACGAGCAGTACTTC. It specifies CASSLEVLAGVVYEQYF.

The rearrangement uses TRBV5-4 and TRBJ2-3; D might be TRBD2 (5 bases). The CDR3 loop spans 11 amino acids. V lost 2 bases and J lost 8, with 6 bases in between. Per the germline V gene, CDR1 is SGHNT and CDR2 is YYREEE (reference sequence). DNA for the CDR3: TGTGCCAGCAGCTTCCGGGGTACGCAGTATTTT. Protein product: CASSFRGTQYF.

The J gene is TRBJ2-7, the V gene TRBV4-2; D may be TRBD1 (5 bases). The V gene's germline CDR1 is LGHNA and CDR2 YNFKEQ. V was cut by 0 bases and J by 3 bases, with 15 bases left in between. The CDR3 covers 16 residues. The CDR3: CASSQDIQGGYYEQYF. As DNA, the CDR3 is TGTGCCAGCAGCCAAGATATCCAGGGTGGGTACTACGAGCAGTACTTC.

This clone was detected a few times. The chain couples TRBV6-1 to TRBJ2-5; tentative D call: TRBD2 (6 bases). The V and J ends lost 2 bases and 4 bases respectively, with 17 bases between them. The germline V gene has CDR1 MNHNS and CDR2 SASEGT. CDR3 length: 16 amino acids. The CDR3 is CASSESSGEGRETQYF. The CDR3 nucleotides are TGTGCCAGCAGTGAAAGTAGCGGAGAGGGTAGAGAGACCCAGTACTTC.

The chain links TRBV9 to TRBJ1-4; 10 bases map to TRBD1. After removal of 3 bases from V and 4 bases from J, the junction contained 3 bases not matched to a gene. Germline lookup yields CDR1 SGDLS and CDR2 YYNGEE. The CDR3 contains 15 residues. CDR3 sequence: CASSEGQGRNEKLFF. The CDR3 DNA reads TGTGCCAGCAGCGAGGGACAGGGGCGTAATGAAAAACTGTTTTTT.

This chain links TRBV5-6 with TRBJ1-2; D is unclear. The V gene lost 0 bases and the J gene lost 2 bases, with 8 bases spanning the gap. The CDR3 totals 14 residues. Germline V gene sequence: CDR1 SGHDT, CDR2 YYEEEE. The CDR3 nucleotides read TGTGCCAGCAGCTTGGGACTCCAGAACTATGGCTACACCTTC. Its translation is CASSLGLQNYGYTF.

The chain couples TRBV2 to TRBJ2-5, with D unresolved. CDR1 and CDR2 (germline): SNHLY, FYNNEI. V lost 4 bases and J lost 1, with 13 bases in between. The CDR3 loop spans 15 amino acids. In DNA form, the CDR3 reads TGTGCCAGCAGTGTCTCGCGACCTAGCCAAGAGACCCAGTACTTC. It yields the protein CASSVSRPSQETQYF.

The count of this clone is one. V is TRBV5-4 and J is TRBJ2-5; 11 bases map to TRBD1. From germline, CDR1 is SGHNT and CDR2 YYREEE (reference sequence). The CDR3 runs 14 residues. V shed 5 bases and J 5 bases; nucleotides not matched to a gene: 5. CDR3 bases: TGTGCCAGCAGTCAGGACAGGGGGCAGGAGACCCAGTACTTC. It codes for CASSQDRGQETQYF.

CDR3 nucleotides: TGCAGCGTTTTCACTAGCGGGGCACAAGAGACCCAGTACTTC. Translated, it gives CSVFTSGAQETQYF. This chain links TRBV29-1 with TRBJ2-5; 10 nucleotides match TRBD2. In germline, CDR1 is SQVTM, CDR2 ANQGSEA. This CDR3 comprises 14 residues. Trimming cost V 5 bases and J 2 bases; bases outside gene matches: 5.

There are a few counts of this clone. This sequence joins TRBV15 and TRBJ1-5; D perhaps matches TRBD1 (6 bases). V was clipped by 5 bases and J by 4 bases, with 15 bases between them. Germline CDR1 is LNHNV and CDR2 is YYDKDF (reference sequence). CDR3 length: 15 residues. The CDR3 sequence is CATSVGTIANQPQHF. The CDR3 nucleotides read TGTGCCACCAGCGTAGGGACAATCGCTAATCAGCCCCAGCATTTT.

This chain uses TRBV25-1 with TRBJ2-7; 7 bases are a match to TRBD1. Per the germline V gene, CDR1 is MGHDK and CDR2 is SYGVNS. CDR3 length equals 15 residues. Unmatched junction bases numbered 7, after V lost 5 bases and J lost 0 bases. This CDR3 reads CASSMPGTASYEQYF. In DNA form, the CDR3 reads TGTGCCAGCAGTATGCCCGGGACAGCCTCCTACGAGCAGTACTTC.

The DNA of the CDR3 is TGTGCCATCAGCGGTGGGACAGGGGGGTATGGCTACACCTTC. Protein product: CAISGGTGGYGYTF. This chain uses TRBV10-3 with TRBJ1-2, with TRBD1 matching 11 bases. The CDR3 has 14 amino acids. Germline V gene data show CDR1 as ENHRY and CDR2 as SYGVKD. The V and J ends lost 6 bases and 5 bases, in that order; junction bases with no gene match: 5.

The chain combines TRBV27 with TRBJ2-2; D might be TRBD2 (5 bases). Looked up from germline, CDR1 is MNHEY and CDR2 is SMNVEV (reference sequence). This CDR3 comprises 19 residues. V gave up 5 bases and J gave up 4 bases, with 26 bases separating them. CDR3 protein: CASSPRRDRAVSLTGELFF. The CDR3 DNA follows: TGTGCCAGCAGTCCCCGCCGGGATCGGGCAGTCTCCCTCACCGGGGAGCTGTTTTTT.

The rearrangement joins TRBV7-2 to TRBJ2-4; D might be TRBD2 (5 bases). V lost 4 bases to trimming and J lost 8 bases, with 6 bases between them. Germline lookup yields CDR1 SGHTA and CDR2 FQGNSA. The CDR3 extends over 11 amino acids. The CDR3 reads CASSSGDIQYF. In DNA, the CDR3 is TGTGCCAGCAGCTCCGGGGACATTCAGTACTTC.

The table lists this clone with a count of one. This CDR3 is CASGGLAGRGETQYF. CDR3 coding DNA: TGCGCCAGCGGGGGACTAGCGGGACGAGGAGAGACCCAGTACTTC. The chain uses TRBV5-1 and TRBJ2-5; 13 bases align to TRBD2. V lost 7 bases, J lost 4 bases, and 7 bases stayed unmatched. This CDR3 has 15 amino acids. Per germline, CDR1 SGHRS and CDR2 YFSETQ.

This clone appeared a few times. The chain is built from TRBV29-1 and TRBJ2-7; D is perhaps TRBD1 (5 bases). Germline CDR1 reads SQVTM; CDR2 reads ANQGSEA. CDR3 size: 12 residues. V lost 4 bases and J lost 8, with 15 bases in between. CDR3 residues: CSVGKGELKQYF. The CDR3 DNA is TGCAGCGTTGGGAAAGGGGAATTAAAGCAGTACTTC.

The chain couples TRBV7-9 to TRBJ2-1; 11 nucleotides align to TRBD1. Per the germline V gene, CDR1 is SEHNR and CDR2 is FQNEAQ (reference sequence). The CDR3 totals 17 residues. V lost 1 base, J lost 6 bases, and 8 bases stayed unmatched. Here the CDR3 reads CASSLGAWDRGSNEQFF. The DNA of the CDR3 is TGTGCCAGCAGCTTAGGGGCTTGGGACAGGGGGTCCAATGAGCAGTTCTTC.

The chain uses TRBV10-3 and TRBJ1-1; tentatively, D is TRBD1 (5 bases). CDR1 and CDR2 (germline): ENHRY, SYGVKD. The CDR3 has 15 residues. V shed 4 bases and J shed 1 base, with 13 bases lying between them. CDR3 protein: CAISGDQGGNTEAFF. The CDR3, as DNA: TGTGCCATCAGTGGGGACCAGGGAGGGAACACTGAAGCTTTCTTT.

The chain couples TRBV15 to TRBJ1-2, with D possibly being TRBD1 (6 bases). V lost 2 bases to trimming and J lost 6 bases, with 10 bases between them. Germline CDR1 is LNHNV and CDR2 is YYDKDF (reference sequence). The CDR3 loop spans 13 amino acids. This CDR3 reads CATSRSGTNGYTF. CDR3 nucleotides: TGTGCCACCAGCAGATCCGGGACAAATGGCTACACCTTC. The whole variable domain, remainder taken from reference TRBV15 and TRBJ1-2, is DAMVIQNPRYQVTQFGKPVTLSCSQTLNHNVMYWYQQKSSQAPKLLFHYYDKDFNNEADTPDNFQSRRPNTSFCFLDIRSPGLGDTAMYLCATSRSGTNGYTFGSGTRLTVV.

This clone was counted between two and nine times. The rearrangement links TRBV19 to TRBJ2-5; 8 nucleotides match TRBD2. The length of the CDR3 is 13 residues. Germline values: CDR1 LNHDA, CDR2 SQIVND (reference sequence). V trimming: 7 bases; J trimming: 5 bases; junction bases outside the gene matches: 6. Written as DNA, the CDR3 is TGTGCCAGTACCCCTACGGGGGGGGAGACCCAGTACTTC. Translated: CASTPTGGETQYF.

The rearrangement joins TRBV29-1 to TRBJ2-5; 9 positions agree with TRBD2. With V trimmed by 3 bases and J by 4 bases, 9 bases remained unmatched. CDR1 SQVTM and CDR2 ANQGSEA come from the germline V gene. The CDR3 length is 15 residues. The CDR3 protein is CSVDDQGLAGETQYF. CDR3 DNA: TGCAGCGTTGATGATCAGGGACTAGCAGGAGAGACCCAGTACTTC. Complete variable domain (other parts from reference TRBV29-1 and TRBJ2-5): SAVISQKPSRDICQRGTSLTIQCQVDSQVTMMFWYRQQPGQSLTLIATANQGSEATYESGFVIDKFPISRPNLTFSTLTVSNMSPEDSSIYLCSVDDQGLAGETQYFGPGTRLLVL.

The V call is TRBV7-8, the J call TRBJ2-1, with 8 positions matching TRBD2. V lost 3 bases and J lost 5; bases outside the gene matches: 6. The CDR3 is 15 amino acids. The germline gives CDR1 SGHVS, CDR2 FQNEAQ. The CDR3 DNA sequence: TGTGCCAGCAGCTTTCGGGAGGGGTCCAACAATGAGCAGTTCTTC. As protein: CASSFREGSNNEQFF.

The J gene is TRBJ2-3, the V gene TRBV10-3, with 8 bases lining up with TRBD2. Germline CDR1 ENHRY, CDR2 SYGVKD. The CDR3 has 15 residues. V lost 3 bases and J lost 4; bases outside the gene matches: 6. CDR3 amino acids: CAISEGAGEADTQYF. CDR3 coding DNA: TGTGCCATCAGTGAAGGAGCGGGAGAGGCAGATACGCAGTATTTT.

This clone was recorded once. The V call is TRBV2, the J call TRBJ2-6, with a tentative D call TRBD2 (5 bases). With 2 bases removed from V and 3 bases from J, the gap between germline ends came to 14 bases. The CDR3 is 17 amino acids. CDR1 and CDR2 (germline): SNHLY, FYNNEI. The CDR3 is CASSETRDGFGANVLTF. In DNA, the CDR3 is TGTGCCAGCAGTGAAACCCGGGATGGGTTTGGGGCCAACGTCCTGACTTTC.

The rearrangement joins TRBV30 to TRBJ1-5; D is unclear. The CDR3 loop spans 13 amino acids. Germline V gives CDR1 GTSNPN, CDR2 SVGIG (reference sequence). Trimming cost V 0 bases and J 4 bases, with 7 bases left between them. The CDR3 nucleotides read TGTGCCTGGAGTGTACTGCCAAATCAGCCCCAGCATTTT. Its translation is CAWSVLPNQPQHF.

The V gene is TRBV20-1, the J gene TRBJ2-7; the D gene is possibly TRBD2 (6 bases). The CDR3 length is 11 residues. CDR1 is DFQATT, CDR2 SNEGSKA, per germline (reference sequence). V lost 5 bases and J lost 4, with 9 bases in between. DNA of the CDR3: TGCAGTGCTCTGGAGGGTTACGAGCAGTACTTC. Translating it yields CSALEGYEQYF.